This TCR beta chain was captured by sequencing in a study of T cell responses to AZD1222 COVID-19 vaccine. Overall study: Second doses were pooled across both intervals (about 4 or about 12 weeks).

Libraries were prepared by immunoSEQ multiplex PCR; TCRdb keeps only in-frame clonotypes and omits some of them. The data contain around 120,000 clones, roughly nine tenths of them singletons. V was trimmed by 4 bases and J by 3 bases, leaving 9 bases between them. The CDR3 totals 13 residues. From germline, CDR1 is SEHNR and CDR2 FQNEAQ (reference sequence). General observations from the study: White British ancestry dominated among donors, who included more females, and clonal diversity was possibly underestimated.

As to this clone: The antigen remains undetermined.

This chain connects TRBV7-9 to TRBJ1-2; D not certain. This clonotype was sampled from an adult in good health. The sequences come from peripheral blood, collected on day 0 of AZD1222 vaccination. The CDR3, as DNA: TGTGCCAGCAGCTGGAGTAGCGACTATGGCTACACCTTC. It codes for CASSWSSDYGYTF.